This T cell receptor (beta chain) was captured by sequencing in a study of cytomegalovirus exposure and HLA in healthy donors. Study details: HLA-typed donors were the source of about 85 million unique TCRs, which an early data release held.

Trimming stripped 2 bases from V and 6 bases from J, with 8 bases between. Germline CDR1 GTSNPN, CDR2 SVGIG (reference sequence). The CDR3 sequence is 12 residues long. The PCR employed 60 Vbeta primers together with 13 Jbeta primers. Using immunoSEQ multiplex PCR, the repertoire was profiled, and TCRdb retains in-frame clones only, with some absent. The sample has tens of thousands of clones, around 80% seen once. Concerning this clone: Its antigen is still unknown.

Points from the study as a whole: Later genetic work tied a missense DCLRE1C variant to beta-chain V and J trimming.

The sequenced sample consisted of PBMCs. This sequence originates from a woman aged 25 to 39 in good health and CMV-seropositive. V gene TRBV30 combines with J gene TRBJ2-1, with D possibly matching TRBD1 (5 bases). Here the CDR3 reads CAWSPRANEQFF. DNA for the CDR3: TGTGCCTGGAGTCCCAGGGCCAATGAGCAGTTCTTC.